Listed here are 28 T cell receptor beta chains from one sample, sequenced in a study of blood T cells in healthy people across ages. Using a J-beta primer mix together with a sample-barcoded 5' primer, a second PCR was run for about 6 to 11 cycles. TCRdb re-called the 5' RACE reads through MiXCR, storing one row per CDR3 protein. Of 950,000 to 1,200,000 distinct CDR3 sequences listed, less than 45% were seen once; the top ten hold about an eighth. Sequenced sample: blood. The receptors were gathered from a young man in good health.

This clonotype appeared a few times. The chain links TRBV20-1 to TRBJ1-5; D is unclear. CDR3 length: 13 residues. V was clipped by 4 bases and J by 0 bases, with 7 bases between them. Germline-derived CDR1 and CDR2 are DFQATT and SNEGSKA (reference sequence). This CDR3 is CSATLGSNQPQHF. CDR3 nucleotides: TGCAGTGCTACCCTCGGTAGCAATCAGCCCCAGCATTTT.

The chain combines TRBV24-1 with TRBJ2-2, with D uncertain. Germline V gives CDR1 KGHDR, CDR2 SFDVKD. The CDR3 contains 17 residues. V was clipped by 4 bases and J by 1 base, with 15 bases between them. The CDR3 loop is CATSDPAGAGNTGELFF. The CDR3 DNA follows: TGTGCCACCAGTGACCCAGCCGGCGCCGGGAACACCGGGGAGCTGTTTTTT.

This chain links TRBV20-1 with TRBJ2-2, with 7 bases that match TRBD2. The CDR3 has 16 residues. The germline gives CDR1 DFQATT, CDR2 SNEGSKA (reference sequence). The J segment lost 3 bases and the V segment lost 6 bases, leaving 13 bases of the junction unmatched. Here the CDR3 reads CSAKEASGGYTGELFF. CDR3 DNA sequence: TGCAGTGCCAAAGAGGCTAGCGGAGGGTACACCGGGGAGCTGTTTTTT.

In this sample, this clonotype turned up a few times. The CDR3 DNA sequence: TGTGCCAGCAGAGACGGGGATGAAAAACTGTTTTTT. This translates into CASRDGDEKLFF. V and J are TRBV12-3 or TRBV12-4 and TRBJ1-4, with D unresolved. The CDR3 spans 12 residues. Trimming cost V 6 bases and J 6 bases, with 8 bases left between them.

The rearrangement links TRBV20-1 to TRBJ2-3; D remains unclear. Per the germline V gene, CDR1 is DFQATT and CDR2 is SNEGSKA (reference sequence). The CDR3 has 11 residues. CDR3 DNA: TGCAGACCCGGGTTGGCAGATACGCAGTATTTT. This codes for CRPGLADTQYF.

V usage is TRBV9 and J usage is TRBJ1-1; TRBD1 is a possible D gene (5 bases). The ends were cut back, 6 bases at V and 3 bases at J, with 15 bases in the middle. Germline V gene sequence: CDR1 SGDLS, CDR2 YYNGEE. The CDR3 consists of 14 residues. CDR3 bases: TGTGCCAGCACCCTAAGGGGTGGGGACACTGAAGCTTTCTTT. Its translation is CASTLRGGDTEAFF.

This clonotype occurred a few times. The gene calls are TRBV7-2 and TRBJ2-1; D is unresolved. The CDR3 is made up of 13 amino acids. Germline V lookup: CDR1 SGHTA, CDR2 FQGNSA. Between the trimmed V and J ends, which lost 2 bases and 5 bases, there was a span of 7 bases. The CDR3 DNA follows: TGTGCCAGCAGCTTACCGGTCGACAATGAGCAGTTCTTC. It is translated as CASSLPVDNEQFF.

This clonotype was found many times. The chain couples TRBV3-1 to TRBJ2-7; 10 nucleotides match TRBD1. Trimming cost V 4 bases and J 2 bases; bases outside gene matches: 8. Germline-derived CDR1 and CDR2 are LGHDT and YNNKEL (reference sequence). The CDR3 contains 16 residues. The CDR3 DNA reads TGTGCCAGCAGCCCTCGACAGGGGGCTTCAACCTACGAGCAGTACTTC. It is translated as CASSPRQGASTYEQYF.

This clonotype was observed a few times. As DNA, the CDR3 is TGTGCCAGCAGTTACCCGGACCCTAACGAGCATTTT. This codes for CASSYPDPNEHF. This chain connects TRBV6-2 or TRBV6-3 to TRBJ1-5, with D uncertain. Germline CDR1 MNHEY, CDR2 SVGEGT. Trimming cost V 2 bases and J 14 bases, with 13 bases left between them. The CDR3 is 12 amino acids.

The V call is TRBV14, the J call TRBJ2-5, with D perhaps TRBD2 (6 bases). Germline CDR1 reads SGHDN; CDR2 reads FVKESK. The CDR3 runs to 16 residues. Trimming pared 5 bases from V and 4 bases from J, leaving 20 bases between. The CDR3 loop reads CASSTWGNAGRETQYF. The CDR3 DNA reads as TGTGCCAGCAGCACCTGGGGTAATGCGGGGCGAGAGACCCAGTACTTC.

This chain uses TRBV25-1 with TRBJ2-5, with D perhaps assigned TRBD1 or TRBD2 (6 bases each). The V end lost 0 bases, the J end lost 5 bases, and 16 bases lay between the germline ends. The CDR3 is made up of 16 amino acids. The germline CDR1 and CDR2 sequences are MGHDK and SYGVNS. CDR3 amino acids: CASSEYFSGAPETQYF. CDR3 nucleotides: TGTGCCAGCAGTGAATATTTTTCGGGGGCCCCGGAGACCCAGTACTTC.

Worth noting for this clonotype: The junction departs from the called germline gene at one end, perhaps through a read error. CDR3 sequence (DNA): TGCAGTGCTAGGGCGGGAGGCAATGACCAGTTCTTC. Protein sequence: CSARAGGNDQFF. The chain recombines TRBV20-1 with TRBJ2-1, with 8 bases aligning to TRBD2. This CDR3 spans 12 amino acids. Germline CDR1 DFQATT, CDR2 SNEGSKA (reference sequence).

The chain combines TRBV7-6 with TRBJ2-1; 9 nucleotides match TRBD2. Per the germline V gene, CDR1 is SGHVS and CDR2 is FNYEAQ. The ends lost 1 base at V and 6 bases at J; junction bases unmatched: 7. This CDR3 comprises 16 residues. In DNA, the CDR3 is TGTGCCAGCAGCTTAGAGTCAGCGGGGGGTTTCAATGAGCAGTTCTTC. It is translated as CASSLESAGGFNEQFF.

This clonotype was counted only a few times. This chain links TRBV28 with TRBJ2-5; D remains ambiguous. Trimming left V 6 bases short and J 0 bases short, with 11 bases between. CDR3 size: 14 residues. CDR1 MDHEN and CDR2 SYDVKM come from the germline V gene. This CDR3 is CASSQTENQETQYF. Here the CDR3 DNA reads TGTGCCAGCAGCCAGACCGAGAACCAAGAGACCCAGTACTTC.

V is TRBV6-2 or TRBV6-3 and J is TRBJ1-2, with D unclear. Germline loops: CDR1 MNHEY, CDR2 SVGEGT. CDR3 length: 15 amino acids. Trimming pared 2 bases from V and 0 bases from J, leaving 10 bases between. CDR3 in amino acids: CASSYTTGPNYGYTF. In nucleotides, the CDR3 is TGTGCCAGCAGTTACACCACCGGGCCTAACTATGGCTACACCTTC.

CDR3 nucleotide sequence: TGTGCCAGCAGTTTAGTGGGCAGGGCCACAGATACGCAGTATTTT. It translates to CASSLVGRATDTQYF. J is TRBJ2-3 and V is TRBV27; possible D gene TRBD1, 5 bases. V was shortened by 2 bases and J by 2 bases, with 11 bases between the two germline ends. The CDR3 consists of 15 residues. Germline V CDR1 and CDR2: MNHEY, SMNVEV (reference sequence).

The chain couples TRBV7-2 to TRBJ1-1, with TRBD1 matching 7 bases. From germline, CDR1 is SGHTA and CDR2 FQGNSA. V gave up 4 bases and J gave up 8 bases; unmatched junction bases: 13. The CDR3 runs to 15 residues. CDR3 coding DNA: TGTGCCAGCAGCTGGGACGGACAAGGGACAGACGAAGCTTTCTTT. The encoded protein is CASSWDGQGTDEAFF.

The chain joins TRBV27 to TRBJ2-7; D is ambiguous. The CDR3 covers 12 residues. V was clipped by 5 bases and J by 7 bases, with 12 bases between them. Per germline, CDR1 MNHEY and CDR2 SMNVEV (reference sequence). The CDR3 region is CASSLSRNEQYF. DNA of the CDR3: TGTGCCAGCAGTCTCAGCCGCAATGAGCAGTACTTC.

The chain has TRBV6-6 and TRBJ1-1; possible D gene TRBD1, 5 bases. Trimming cost V 3 bases and J 0 bases, with 11 bases left between them. The CDR3 extends over 15 amino acids. Germline V gives CDR1 MNHNY, CDR2 SVGAGI (reference sequence). This CDR3 reads CASSYRGGLNTEAFF. The CDR3 region has the DNA TGTGCCAGCAGTTATAGGGGAGGCCTGAACACTGAAGCTTTCTTT.

This chain links TRBV7-9 with TRBJ2-1, with 7 nucleotides matching TRBD2. Germline CDR1 SEHNR, CDR2 FQNEAQ (reference sequence). The CDR3 covers 15 residues. V was clipped by 1 base and J by 6 bases; unmatched bases: 6. As DNA, the CDR3 is TGTGCCAGCAGCTTAGTGGCTAGCGGCCTCAATGAGCAGTTCTTC. Translating gives CASSLVASGLNEQFF.

The rearrangement links TRBV6-6 to TRBJ1-1; D is unclear. The germline V gene has CDR1 MNHNY and CDR2 SVGAGI (reference sequence). The CDR3 is 11 amino acids. V shed 2 bases and J shed 6 bases, with 4 bases lying between them. CDR3 amino acids: CASSYTSEAFF. CDR3 sequence (DNA): TGTGCCAGCAGTTACACGTCTGAAGCTTTCTTT.

For this clonotype: The junction departs from germline at one end; a sequencing error may be responsible. The genes are TRBV3-1 and TRBJ1-6, with unresolved D. There are 17 residues in the CDR3. Germline values: CDR1 LGHDT, CDR2 YNNKEL (reference sequence). The CDR3 loop is CASSQGMTGLGSSPPHF. Written as DNA, the CDR3 is TGTGCCAGCAGCCAAGGCATGACGGGTTTGGGAAGTTCACCCCCCCACTTT.

Notes on this clonotype: A much larger clone lies a single base off, so this may be a read error. The rearrangement uses TRBV6-5 and TRBJ1-2; tentative D call: TRBD1 (5 bases). V was clipped by 7 bases and J by 3 bases, with 15 bases between them. Germline V CDR1 and CDR2: MNHEY, SVGAGI. This CDR3 region has 14 residues. The CDR3 loop is CASTLVEGDYGYTF. For the CDR3, the DNA is TGTGCCAGCACCCTGGTGGAAGGGGACTATGGCTACACCTTC.

This clonotype was seen ten or more times. V is TRBV20-1 and J is TRBJ1-2; D is unclear. Germline V gene data show CDR1 as DFQATT and CDR2 as SNEGSKA (reference sequence). The CDR3 has 11 residues. The CDR3 protein is CSADGGYGYTF. The DNA for the CDR3 is TGCAGCGCGGATGGAGGTTATGGCTACACCTTC.

The chain combines TRBV27 with TRBJ1-1; possibly TRBD1 for D (5 bases). The CDR3 has 15 amino acids. Germline V gene data show CDR1 as MNHEY and CDR2 as SMNVEV (reference sequence). Between the trimmed V and J ends, which lost 5 bases and 0 bases, there was a span of 13 bases. The CDR3 coding sequence is TGTGCCAGCAGTGTTATCAGGGCCATGAACACTGAAGCTTTCTTT. It encodes CASSVIRAMNTEAFF.

This clonotype was seen many times. V is TRBV10-3 and J is TRBJ1-2; TRBD1 matches at 8 bases. The CDR3 has 15 amino acids. Losses at the gene ends were 5 bases for V and 3 bases for J; bases not matched to a gene: 8. Looked up from germline, CDR1 is ENHRY and CDR2 is SYGVKD. CDR3 residues: CAISLDRGNHYGYTF. The CDR3 DNA reads TGTGCCATCAGTCTCGACAGGGGAAATCACTATGGCTACACCTTC.

The chain uses TRBV6-5 and TRBJ1-3, with D possibly being TRBD1 (5 bases). The V end was cut by 5 bases, the J end by 3 bases, with 14 bases between. The germline V gene has CDR1 MNHEY and CDR2 SVGAGI. The CDR3 has 15 residues. The CDR3 DNA reads TGTGCCAGCAGTCCGGACGGGACTAATGGAAACACCATATATTTT. It yields the protein CASSPDGTNGNTIYF.

The table lists this clonotype with a count of one. The chain is built from TRBV20-1 and TRBJ2-1, with D possibly TRBD2 on 5 matching bases. Per germline, CDR1 DFQATT and CDR2 SNEGSKA (reference sequence). There are 15 residues in the CDR3. The ends were cut back, 5 bases at V and 4 bases at J, with 18 bases in the middle. The CDR3: CSAGGIGYGYNEQFF. The CDR3 bases are TGCAGTGCTGGAGGTATAGGGTACGGATACAATGAGCAGTTCTTC.